The 2 T cell receptor beta chains given below trace back to one sample, sequenced in a study of T-cell memory formation after mild COVID-19. TCRdb re-called the 5' RACE reads with MiXCR, one entry per CDR3 protein. Of 34,000 or so distinct CDR3 sequences listed, roughly 7.5% are singletons. Material: PBMCs or a T cell subset sorted from them (not recorded which). The receptors derive from a man aged 18 to 30 who had mild COVID-19 (a few samples of this study predate the infection). Cell type and time point are not known.

The table lists this clonotype with a few counts. The chain is built from TRBV24-1 and TRBJ1-5; TRBD1 might be the D (5 bases). Germline assignment: CDR1 KGHDR and CDR2 SFDVKD. The V gene lost 2 bases and the J gene lost 1 base, with 11 bases spanning the gap. The CDR3 loop spans 16 amino acids. This chain's CDR3 is CATSDSRRGSNQPQHF. Written as DNA, the CDR3 is TGTGCCACCAGTGATTCGAGAAGGGGAAGCAATCAGCCCCAGCATTTT.

This clonotype was seen only a few times. J is TRBJ2-5 and V is TRBV6-2 or TRBV6-3; 12 bases fit TRBD1. The germline V gene has CDR1 MNHEY and CDR2 SVGEGT. The CDR3 is 16 residues long. The V gene end was trimmed by 4 bases and the J gene end by 5 bases; junction bases not matched to a gene: 8. This CDR3 is CASSSPGQGAWETQYF. The CDR3 DNA reads TGTGCCAGCAGTTCCCCGGGACAGGGGGCTTGGGAGACCCAGTACTTC.